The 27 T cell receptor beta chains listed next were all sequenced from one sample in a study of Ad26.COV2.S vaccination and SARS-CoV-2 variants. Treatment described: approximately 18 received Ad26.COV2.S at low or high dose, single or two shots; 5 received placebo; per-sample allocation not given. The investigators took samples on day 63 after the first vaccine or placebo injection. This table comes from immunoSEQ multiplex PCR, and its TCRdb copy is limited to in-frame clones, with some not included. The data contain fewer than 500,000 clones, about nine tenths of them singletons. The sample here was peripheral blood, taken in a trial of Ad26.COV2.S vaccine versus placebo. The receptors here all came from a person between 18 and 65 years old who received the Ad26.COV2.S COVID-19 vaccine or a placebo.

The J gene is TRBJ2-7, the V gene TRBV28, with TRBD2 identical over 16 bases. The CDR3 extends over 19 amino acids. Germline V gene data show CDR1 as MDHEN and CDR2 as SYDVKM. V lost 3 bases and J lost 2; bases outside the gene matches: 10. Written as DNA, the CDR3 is TGTGCCAGCAGTTTCCCGGGACTAGCGGGAGGGTCCAAGGCCTACGAGCAGTACTTC. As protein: CASSFPGLAGGSKAYEQYF.

The CDR3 DNA sequence: TGTGCCACCAGCAGAGATTTGGGTTCTAGCGGGAGGGCCCCCTCCTACGAGCAGTACTTC. It encodes CATSRDLGSSGRAPSYEQYF. The rearrangement links TRBV15 to TRBJ2-7; 12 nucleotides agree with TRBD2. This CDR3 is built from 20 residues. The V and J ends lost 0 bases and 0 bases, in that order; junction bases with no gene match: 12. The germline gives CDR1 LNHNV, CDR2 YYDKDF (reference sequence).

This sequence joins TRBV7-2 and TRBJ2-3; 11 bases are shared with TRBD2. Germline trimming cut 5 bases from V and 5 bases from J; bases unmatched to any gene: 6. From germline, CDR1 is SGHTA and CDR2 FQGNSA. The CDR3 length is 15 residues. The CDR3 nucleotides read TGTGCCAGCAGCACTCTAGCGGGAGGTGTAGATACGCAGTATTTT. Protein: CASSTLAGGVDTQYF. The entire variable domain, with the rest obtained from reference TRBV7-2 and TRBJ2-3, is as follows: GAGVSQSPSNKVTEKGKDVELRCDPISGHTALYWYRQSLGQGLEFLIYFQGNSAPDKSGLPSDRFSAERTGGSVSTLTIQRTQQEDSAVYLCASSTLAGGVDTQYFGPGTRLTVL.

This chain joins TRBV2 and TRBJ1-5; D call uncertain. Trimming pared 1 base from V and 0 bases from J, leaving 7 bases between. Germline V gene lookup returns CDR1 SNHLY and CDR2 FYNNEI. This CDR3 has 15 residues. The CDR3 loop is CASSEEWNSNQPQHF. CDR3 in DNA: TGTGCCAGCAGTGAAGAGTGGAATAGCAATCAGCCCCAGCATTTT.

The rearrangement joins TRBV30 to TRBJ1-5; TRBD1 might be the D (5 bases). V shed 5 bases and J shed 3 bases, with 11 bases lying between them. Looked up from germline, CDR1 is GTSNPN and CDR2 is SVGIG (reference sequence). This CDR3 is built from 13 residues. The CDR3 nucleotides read TGTGCCTGGGGAGACAGAATCAATCAGCCCCAGCATTTT. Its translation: CAWGDRINQPQHF.

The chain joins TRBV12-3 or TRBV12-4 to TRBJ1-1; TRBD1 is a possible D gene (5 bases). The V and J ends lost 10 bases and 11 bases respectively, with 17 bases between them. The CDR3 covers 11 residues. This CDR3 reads CATRGGITAFF. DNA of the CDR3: TGTGCCACCCGGGGGGGGATCACGGCTTTCTTT.

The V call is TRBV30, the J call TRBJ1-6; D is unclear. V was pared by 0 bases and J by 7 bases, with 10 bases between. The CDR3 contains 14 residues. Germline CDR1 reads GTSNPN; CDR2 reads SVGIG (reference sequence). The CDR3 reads CAWSVRQANSPLHF. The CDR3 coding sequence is TGTGCCTGGAGTGTACGTCAGGCAAATTCACCCCTCCACTTT.

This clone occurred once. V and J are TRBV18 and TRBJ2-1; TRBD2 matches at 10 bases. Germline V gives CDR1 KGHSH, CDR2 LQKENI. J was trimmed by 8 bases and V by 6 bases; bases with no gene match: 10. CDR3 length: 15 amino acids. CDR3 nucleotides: TGTGCCAGCTCTCTATCTAGCGGGAGAAGTGATGAGCAGTTCTTC. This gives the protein CASSLSSGRSDEQFF.

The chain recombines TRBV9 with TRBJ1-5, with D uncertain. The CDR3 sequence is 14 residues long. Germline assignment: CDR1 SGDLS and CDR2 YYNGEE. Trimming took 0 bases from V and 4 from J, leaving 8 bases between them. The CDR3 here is CASSVGLGNQPQHF. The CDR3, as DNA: TGTGCCAGCAGCGTAGGCCTGGGAAATCAGCCCCAGCATTTT.

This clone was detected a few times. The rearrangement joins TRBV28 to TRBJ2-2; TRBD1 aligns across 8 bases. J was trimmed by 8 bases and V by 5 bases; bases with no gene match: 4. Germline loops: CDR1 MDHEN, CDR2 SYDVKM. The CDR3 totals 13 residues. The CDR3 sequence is CASSPGQGGELFF. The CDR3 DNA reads TGTGCCAGCAGTCCCGGACAGGGTGGGGAGCTGTTTTTT.

CDR3 protein: CASSIQGWGTDTQYF. The CDR3 DNA reads TGTGCCAGTAGTATACAGGGCTGGGGGACAGATACGCAGTATTTT. This rearrangement joins TRBV19 to TRBJ2-3; D may match TRBD1 or TRBD2 (5 bases each). The germline V gene has CDR1 LNHDA and CDR2 SQIVND (reference sequence). V lost 2 bases to trimming and J lost 3 bases, with 12 bases between them. This CDR3 is 15 amino acids long.

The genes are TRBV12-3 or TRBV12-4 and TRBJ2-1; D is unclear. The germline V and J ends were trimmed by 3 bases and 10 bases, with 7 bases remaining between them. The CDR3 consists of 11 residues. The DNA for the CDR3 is TGTGCCAGCAGTTTCCTGAGCGAGCAGTTCTTC. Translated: CASSFLSEQFF.

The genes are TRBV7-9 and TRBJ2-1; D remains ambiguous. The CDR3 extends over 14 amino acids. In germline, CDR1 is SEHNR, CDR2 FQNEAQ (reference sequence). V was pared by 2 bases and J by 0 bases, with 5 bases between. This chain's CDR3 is CASSLFSSYNEQFF. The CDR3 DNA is TGTGCCAGCAGCTTATTTAGCTCCTACAATGAGCAGTTCTTC.

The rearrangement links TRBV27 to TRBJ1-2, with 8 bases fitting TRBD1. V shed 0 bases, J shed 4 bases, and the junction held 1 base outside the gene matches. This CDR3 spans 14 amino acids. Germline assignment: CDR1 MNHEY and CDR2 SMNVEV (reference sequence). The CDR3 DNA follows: TGTGCCAGCAGTTTATCGGGACAGGCCTATGGCTACACCTTC. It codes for CASSLSGQAYGYTF.

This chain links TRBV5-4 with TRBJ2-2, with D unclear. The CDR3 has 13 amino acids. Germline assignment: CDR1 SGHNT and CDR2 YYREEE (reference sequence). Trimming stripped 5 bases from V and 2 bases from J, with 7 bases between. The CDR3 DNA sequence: TGTGCCAGCAGGCCCGAAAACACCGGGGAGCTGTTTTTT. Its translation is CASRPENTGELFF.

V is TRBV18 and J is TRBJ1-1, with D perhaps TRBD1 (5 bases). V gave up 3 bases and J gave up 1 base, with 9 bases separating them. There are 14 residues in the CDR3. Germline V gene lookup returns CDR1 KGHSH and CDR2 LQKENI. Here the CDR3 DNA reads TGTGCCAGCTCACCGGCAGGGCCGAACACTGAAGCTTTCTTT. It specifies CASSPAGPNTEAFF.

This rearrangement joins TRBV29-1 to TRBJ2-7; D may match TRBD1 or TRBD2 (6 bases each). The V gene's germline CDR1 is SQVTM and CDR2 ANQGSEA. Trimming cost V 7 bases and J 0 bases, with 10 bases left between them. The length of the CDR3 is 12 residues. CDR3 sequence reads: CSGGDISYEQYF. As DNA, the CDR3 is TGCAGCGGCGGGGACATCTCCTACGAGCAGTACTTC.

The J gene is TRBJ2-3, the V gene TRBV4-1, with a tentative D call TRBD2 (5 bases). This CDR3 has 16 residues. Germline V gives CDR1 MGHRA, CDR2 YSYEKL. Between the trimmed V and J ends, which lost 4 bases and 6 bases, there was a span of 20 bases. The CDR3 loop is CASSLRQSGFKDTQYF. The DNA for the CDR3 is TGCGCCAGCAGCCTAAGGCAGAGCGGATTCAAGGATACGCAGTATTTT.

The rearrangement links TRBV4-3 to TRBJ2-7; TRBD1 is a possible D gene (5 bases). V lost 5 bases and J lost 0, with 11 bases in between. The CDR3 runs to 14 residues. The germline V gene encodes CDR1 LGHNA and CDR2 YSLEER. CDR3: CASSNDRGSYEQYF. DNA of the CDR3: TGCGCCAGCAGCAATGACAGAGGCTCCTACGAGCAGTACTTC.

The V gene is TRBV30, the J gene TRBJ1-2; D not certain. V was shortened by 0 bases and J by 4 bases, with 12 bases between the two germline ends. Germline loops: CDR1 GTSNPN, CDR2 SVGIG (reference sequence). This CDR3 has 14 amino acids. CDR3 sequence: CAWSVGAGPYGYTF. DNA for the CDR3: TGTGCCTGGAGTGTCGGTGCGGGCCCCTATGGCTACACCTTC.

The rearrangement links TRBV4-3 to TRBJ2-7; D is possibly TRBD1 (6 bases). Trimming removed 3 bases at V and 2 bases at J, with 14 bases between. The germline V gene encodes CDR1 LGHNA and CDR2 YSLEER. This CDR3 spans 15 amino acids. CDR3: CASSQRTGTAYEQYF. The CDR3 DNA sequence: TGCGCCAGCAGCCAGAGAACAGGGACCGCCTACGAGCAGTACTTC.

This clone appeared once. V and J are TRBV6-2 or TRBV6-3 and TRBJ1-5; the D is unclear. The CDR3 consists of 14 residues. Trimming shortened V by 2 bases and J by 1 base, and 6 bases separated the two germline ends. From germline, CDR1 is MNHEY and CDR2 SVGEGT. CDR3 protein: CASSYMGSNQPQHF. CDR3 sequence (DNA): TGTGCCAGCAGTTACATGGGCAGCAATCAGCCCCAGCATTTT.

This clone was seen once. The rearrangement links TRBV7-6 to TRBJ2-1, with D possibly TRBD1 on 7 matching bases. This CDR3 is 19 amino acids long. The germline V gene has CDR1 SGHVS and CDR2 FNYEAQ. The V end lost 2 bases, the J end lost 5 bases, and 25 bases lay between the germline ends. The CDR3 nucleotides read TGTGCCAGCAGCTTAATAAAGGGGGCATACGGGAGTTTTAACAATGAGCAGTTCTTC. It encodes CASSLIKGAYGSFNNEQFF. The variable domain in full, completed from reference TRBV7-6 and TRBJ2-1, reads GAGVSQSPRYKVTKRGQDVALRCDPISGHVSLYWYRQALGQGPEFLTYFNYEAQQDKSGLPNDRFSAERPEGSISTLTIQRTEQRDSAMYRCASSLIKGAYGSFNNEQFFGPGTRLTVL.

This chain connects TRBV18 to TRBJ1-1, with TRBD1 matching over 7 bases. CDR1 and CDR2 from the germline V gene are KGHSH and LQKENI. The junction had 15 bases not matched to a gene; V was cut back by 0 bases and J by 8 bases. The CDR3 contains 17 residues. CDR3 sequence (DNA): TGTGCCAGCTCACCACCGGGACAGCCTATTAAACGGTCCGAAGCTTTCTTT. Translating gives CASSPPGQPIKRSEAFF.

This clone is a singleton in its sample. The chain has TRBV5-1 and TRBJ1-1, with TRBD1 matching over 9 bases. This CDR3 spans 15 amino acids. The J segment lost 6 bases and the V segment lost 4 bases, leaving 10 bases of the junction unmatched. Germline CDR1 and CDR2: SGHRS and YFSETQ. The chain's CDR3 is CASSVTGGAVPEAFF. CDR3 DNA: TGCGCCAGCAGCGTTACAGGGGGCGCGGTCCCTGAAGCTTTCTTT. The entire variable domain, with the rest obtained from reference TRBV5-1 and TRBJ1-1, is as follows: KAGVTQTPRYLIKTRGQQVTLSCSPISGHRSVSWYQQTPGQGLQFLFEYFSETQRNKGNFPGRFSGRQFSNSRSEMNVSTLELGDSALYLCASSVTGGAVPEAFFGQGTRLTVV.

CDR3 region: CASSSGGVTDTQYF. The CDR3 nucleotides are TGTGCCAGCAGCTCCGGGGGCGTCACAGATACGCAGTATTTT. This rearrangement joins TRBV7-3 to TRBJ2-3, with D possibly being TRBD1 or TRBD2 (6 bases each). CDR3 length: 14 amino acids. V was shortened by 4 bases and J by 2 bases, with 10 bases between the two germline ends. The germline gives CDR1 SGHTA, CDR2 FQGTGA.

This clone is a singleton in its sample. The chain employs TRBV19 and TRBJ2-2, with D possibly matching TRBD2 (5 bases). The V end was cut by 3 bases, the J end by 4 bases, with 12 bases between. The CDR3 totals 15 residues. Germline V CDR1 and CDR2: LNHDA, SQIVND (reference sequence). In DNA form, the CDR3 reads TGTGCCAGTAGTATCCCCGGGATTGGCACCGGGGAGCTGTTTTTT. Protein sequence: CASSIPGIGTGELFF.